The rows below give T cell receptor beta chains drawn from one sample of a study of blood T cells in healthy people across ages. TCRdb reprocessed the 5' RACE reads with MiXCR, giving one entry per CDR3 protein. The repertoire consists of about 1,500,000 distinct CDR3 sequences, with under 30% occurring once and the leading ten covering over 7%. Sample: blood. Receptor source: a woman aged 30 to 39 in good health. Each CDR3 is given with its conserved first and last residue. A D gene is named only where the DNA matches it firmly. Clone size, where shown, is once, few, many, or a class for clones that have expanded.

CDR3,DNA,J,V,length,size,D
CSVEVGYEQYF,TGCAGCGTTGAAGTGGGGTACGAGCAGTACTTC,TRBJ2-7,TRBV29-1,11,many,.
CSVDWTGADYGYTF,TGCAGCGTGGATTGGACAGGGGCGGACTACGGCTACACCTTC,TRBJ1-2,TRBV29-1,14,.,TRBD1
CASSLLLAGGVLAKNIQYF,TGTGCCAGCAGTTTGCTACTAGCGGGGGGAGTACTAGCCAAAAACATTCAGTACTTC,TRBJ2-4,TRBV12-3/TRBV12-4,19,.,TRBD2
CASSYSGRGVYNEQFF,TGTGCCAGCAGTTACTCAGGGAGGGGGGTCTACAATGAGCAGTTCTTC,TRBJ2-1,TRBV6-5,16,few,.
CASSLLRGGFQETQYF,TGCGCCAGCAGCTTGTTGCGGGGGGGCTTCCAAGAGACCCAGTACTTC,TRBJ2-5,TRBV5-1,16,.,TRBD2
CASRKQAGNYNEQFF,TGTGCCAGCAGGAAACAAGCGGGTAACTACAATGAGCAGTTCTTC,TRBJ2-1,TRBV6-1,15,.,.
CASRTGPDTQYF,TGTGCCAGCCGCACAGGGCCAGATACGCAGTATTTT,TRBJ2-3,TRBV28,12,.,.
CASSWRGDGNEQFF,TGCGCCAGCAGCTGGAGGGGGGACGGGAACGAGCAGTTCTTC,TRBJ2-1,TRBV5-1,14,few,.
CASSQSPRNSGNTIYF,TGCGCCAGCAGCCAATCCCCAAGGAACTCAGGAAACACCATATATTTT,TRBJ1-3,TRBV4-1,16,.,.
CASSFQQDERYF,TGCGCCAGCAGCTTCCAACAGGACGAGCGGTACTTC,TRBJ2-7,TRBV5-1,12,.,.
CASSPHNRDNEQFF,TGCGCCAGCAGCCCACACAACAGAGACAATGAGCAGTTCTTC,TRBJ2-1,TRBV5-1,14,.,.
CASSLTPGQNQETQYF,TGTGCCAGCAGCTTAACCCCGGGACAAAACCAAGAGACCCAGTACTTC,TRBJ2-5,TRBV7-2,16,.,.